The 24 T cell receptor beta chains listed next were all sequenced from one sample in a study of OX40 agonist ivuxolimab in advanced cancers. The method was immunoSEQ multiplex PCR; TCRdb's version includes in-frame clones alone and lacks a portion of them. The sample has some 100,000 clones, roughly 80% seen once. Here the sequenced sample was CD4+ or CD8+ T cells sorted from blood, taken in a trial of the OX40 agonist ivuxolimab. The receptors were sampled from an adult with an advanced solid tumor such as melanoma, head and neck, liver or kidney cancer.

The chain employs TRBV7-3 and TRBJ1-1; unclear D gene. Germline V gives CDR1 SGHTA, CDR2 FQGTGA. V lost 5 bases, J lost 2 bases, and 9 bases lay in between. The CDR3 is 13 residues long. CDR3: CASSPNTNTEAFF. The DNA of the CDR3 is TGTGCCAGCAGCCCGAACACCAACACTGAAGCTTTCTTT.

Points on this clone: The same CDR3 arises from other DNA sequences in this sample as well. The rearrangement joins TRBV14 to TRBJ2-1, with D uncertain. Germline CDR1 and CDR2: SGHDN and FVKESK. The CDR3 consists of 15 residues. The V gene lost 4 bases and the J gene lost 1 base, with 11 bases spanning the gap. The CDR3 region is CASSPRLASYNEQFF. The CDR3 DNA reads TGTGCCAGCAGCCCGAGACTGGCTTCCTACAATGAGCAGTTCTTC.

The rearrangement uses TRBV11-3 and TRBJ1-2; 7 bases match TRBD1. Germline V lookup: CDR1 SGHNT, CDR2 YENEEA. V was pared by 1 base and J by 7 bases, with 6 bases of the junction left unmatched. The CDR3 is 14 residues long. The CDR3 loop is CASSLGTGESGYTF. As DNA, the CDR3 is TGTGCCAGCAGCTTAGGAACAGGGGAGAGTGGCTACACCTTC.

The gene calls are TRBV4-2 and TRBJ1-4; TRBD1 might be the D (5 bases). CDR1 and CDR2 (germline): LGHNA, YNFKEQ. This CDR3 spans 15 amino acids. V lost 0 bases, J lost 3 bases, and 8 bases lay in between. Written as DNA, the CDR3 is TGTGCCAGCAGCCAAGACTGGGGCCCTAATGAAAAACTGTTTTTT. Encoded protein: CASSQDWGPNEKLFF.

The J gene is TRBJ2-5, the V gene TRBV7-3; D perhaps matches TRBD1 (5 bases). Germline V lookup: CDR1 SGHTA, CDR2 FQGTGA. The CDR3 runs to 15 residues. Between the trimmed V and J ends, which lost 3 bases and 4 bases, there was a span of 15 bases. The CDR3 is CASSLAGRQGETQYF. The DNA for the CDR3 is TGTGCCAGCAGCTTGGCTGGGCGGCAGGGAGAGACCCAGTACTTC.

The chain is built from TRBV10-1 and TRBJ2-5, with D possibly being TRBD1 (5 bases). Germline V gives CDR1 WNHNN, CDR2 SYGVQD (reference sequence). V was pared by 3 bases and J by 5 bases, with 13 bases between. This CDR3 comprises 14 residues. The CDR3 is CASSERQKRETQYF. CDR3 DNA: TGCGCCAGCAGTGAAAGACAGAAACGGGAGACCCAGTACTTC.

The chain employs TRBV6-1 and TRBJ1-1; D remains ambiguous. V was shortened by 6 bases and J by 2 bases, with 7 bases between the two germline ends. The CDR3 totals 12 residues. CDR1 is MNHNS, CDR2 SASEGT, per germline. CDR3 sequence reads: CASREPNTEAFF. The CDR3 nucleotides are TGTGCCAGCAGAGAGCCAAACACTGAAGCTTTCTTT.

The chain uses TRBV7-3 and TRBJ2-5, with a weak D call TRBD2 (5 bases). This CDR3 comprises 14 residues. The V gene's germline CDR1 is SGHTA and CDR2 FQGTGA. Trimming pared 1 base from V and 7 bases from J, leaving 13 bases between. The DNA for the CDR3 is TGTGCCAGCAGCTTAATTGCCGGGGATGGGACCCAGTACTTC. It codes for CASSLIAGDGTQYF.

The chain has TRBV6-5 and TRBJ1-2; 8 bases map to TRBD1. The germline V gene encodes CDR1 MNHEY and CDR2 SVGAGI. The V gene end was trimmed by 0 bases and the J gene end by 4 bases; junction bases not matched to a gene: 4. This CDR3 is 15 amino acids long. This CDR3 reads CASSYSPTGGYGYTF. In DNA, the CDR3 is TGTGCCAGCAGTTACTCACCTACAGGGGGCTATGGCTACACCTTC.

CDR3 bases: TGTGCCAGCAGTTTATTAGGTGGGGGACCATCCTCTGGAAACACCATATATTTT. Protein: CASSLLGGGPSSGNTIYF. The V call is TRBV28, the J call TRBJ1-3; D is perhaps TRBD1 (5 bases). Per germline, CDR1 MDHEN and CDR2 SYDVKM. The CDR3 consists of 18 residues. V was clipped by 1 base and J by 0 bases, with 16 bases between them.

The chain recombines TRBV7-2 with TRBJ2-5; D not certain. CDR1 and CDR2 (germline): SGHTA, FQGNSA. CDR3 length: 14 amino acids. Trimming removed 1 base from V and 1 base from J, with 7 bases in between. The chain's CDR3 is CASSLVQVQETQYF. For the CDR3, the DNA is TGTGCCAGCAGCTTAGTCCAGGTCCAAGAGACCCAGTACTTC.

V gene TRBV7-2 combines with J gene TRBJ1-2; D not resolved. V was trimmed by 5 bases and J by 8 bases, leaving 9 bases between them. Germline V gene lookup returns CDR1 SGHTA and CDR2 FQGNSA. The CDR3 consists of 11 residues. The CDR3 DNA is TGTGCCAGCAGCGCCTCGGGAGGCTACACCTTC. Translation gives CASSASGGYTF.

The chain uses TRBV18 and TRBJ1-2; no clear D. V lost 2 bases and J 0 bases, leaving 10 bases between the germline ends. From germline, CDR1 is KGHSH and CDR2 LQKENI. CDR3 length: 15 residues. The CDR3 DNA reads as TGTGCCAGCTCACCAGGTGGCGCAGCTAACTATGGCTACACCTTC. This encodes CASSPGGAANYGYTF. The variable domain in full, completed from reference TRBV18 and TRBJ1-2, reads NAGVMQNPRHLVRRRGQEARLRCSPMKGHSHVYWYRQLPEEGLKFMVYLQKENIIDESGMPKERFSAEFPKEGPSILRIQQVVRGDSAAYFCASSPGGAANYGYTFGSGTRLTVV.

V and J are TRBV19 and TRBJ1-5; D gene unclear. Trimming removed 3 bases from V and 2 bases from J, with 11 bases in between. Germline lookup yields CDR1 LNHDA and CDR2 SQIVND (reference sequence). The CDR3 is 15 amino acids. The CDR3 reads CASSMEGGGNQPQHF. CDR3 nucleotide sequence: TGTGCCAGTAGTATGGAGGGTGGGGGCAATCAGCCCCAGCATTTT.

The DNA for the CDR3 is TGTGCCAGCAGCTTACAAGCGGGGGACGGGAATGAGCAGTTCTTC. As protein: CASSLQAGDGNEQFF. The chain links TRBV7-2 to TRBJ2-1; 8 bases line up with TRBD2. V lost 2 bases and J lost 7; bases outside the gene matches: 7. The CDR3 is made up of 15 amino acids. Germline loops: CDR1 SGHTA, CDR2 FQGNSA. The complete variable domain, with remaining parts taken from reference TRBV7-2 and TRBJ2-1, reads GAGVSQSPSNKVTEKGKDVELRCDPISGHTALYWYRQSLGQGLEFLIYFQGNSAPDKSGLPSDRFSAERTGGSVSTLTIQRTQQEDSAVYLCASSLQAGDGNEQFFGPGTRLTVL.

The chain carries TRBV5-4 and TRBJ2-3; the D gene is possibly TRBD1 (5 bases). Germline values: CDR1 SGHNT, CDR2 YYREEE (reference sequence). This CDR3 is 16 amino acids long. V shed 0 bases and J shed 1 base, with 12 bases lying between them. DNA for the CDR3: TGTGCCAGCAGCTTGGCCAAAGGGGCGGGCACAGATACGCAGTATTTT. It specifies CASSLAKGAGTDTQYF. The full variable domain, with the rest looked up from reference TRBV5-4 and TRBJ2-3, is ETGVTQSPTHLIKTRGQQVTLRCSSQSGHNTVSWYQQALGQGPQFIFQYYREEENGRGNFPPRFSGLQFPNYSSELNVNALELDDSALYLCASSLAKGAGTDTQYFGPGTRLTVL.

DNA of the CDR3: TGTGCCAGCTCACCACCTTCGGGGGGCACAGATACGCAGTATTTT. Translating it yields CASSPPSGGTDTQYF. The V and J genes are TRBV18 and TRBJ2-3; TRBD2 might be the D (6 bases). The CDR3 is made up of 15 amino acids. The V end lost 0 bases, the J end lost 1 base, and 8 bases lay between the germline ends. Germline-derived CDR1 and CDR2 are KGHSH and LQKENI.

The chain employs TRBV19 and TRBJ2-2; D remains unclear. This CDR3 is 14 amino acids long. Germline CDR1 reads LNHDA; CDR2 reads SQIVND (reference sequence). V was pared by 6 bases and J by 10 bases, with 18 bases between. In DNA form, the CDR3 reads TGTGCCAGTAGCCCAAGCGTGGCCTGGGAGGAGCTGTTTTTT. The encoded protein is CASSPSVAWEELFF.

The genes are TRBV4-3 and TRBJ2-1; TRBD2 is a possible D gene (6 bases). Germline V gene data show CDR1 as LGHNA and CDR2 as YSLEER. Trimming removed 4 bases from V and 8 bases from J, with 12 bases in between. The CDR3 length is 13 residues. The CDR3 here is CASSRYSGYEQFF. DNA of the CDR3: TGCGCCAGCAGCCGGTACAGCGGGTATGAGCAGTTCTTC.

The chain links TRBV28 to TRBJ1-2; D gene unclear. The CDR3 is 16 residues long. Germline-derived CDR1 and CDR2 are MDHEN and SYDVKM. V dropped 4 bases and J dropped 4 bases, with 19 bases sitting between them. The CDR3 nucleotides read TGTGCCAGCAGTTCAGGATCACCTACCCCCCCCTATGGCTACACCTTC. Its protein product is CASSSGSPTPPYGYTF.

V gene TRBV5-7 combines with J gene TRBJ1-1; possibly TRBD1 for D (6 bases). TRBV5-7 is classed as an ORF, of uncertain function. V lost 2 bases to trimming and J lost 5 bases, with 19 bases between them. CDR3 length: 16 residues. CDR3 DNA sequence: TGTGCCAGCAGCTTCGACAGGTTCTTGGCGGGTACTGAAGCTTTCTTT. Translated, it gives CASSFDRFLAGTEAFF.

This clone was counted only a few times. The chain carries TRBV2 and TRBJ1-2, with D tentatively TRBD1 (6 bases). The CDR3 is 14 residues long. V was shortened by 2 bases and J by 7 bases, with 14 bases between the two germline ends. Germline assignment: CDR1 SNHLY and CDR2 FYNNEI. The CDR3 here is CASSELQGTRGYTF. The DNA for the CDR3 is TGTGCCAGCAGTGAACTTCAGGGGACTCGTGGCTACACCTTC.

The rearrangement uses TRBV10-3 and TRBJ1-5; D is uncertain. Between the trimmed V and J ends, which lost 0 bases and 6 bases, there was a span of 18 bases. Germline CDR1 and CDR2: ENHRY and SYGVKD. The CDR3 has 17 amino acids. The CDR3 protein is CAISESGYLDRSQPQHF. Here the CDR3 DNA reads TGTGCCATCAGTGAGTCAGGATACCTGGATAGAAGTCAGCCCCAGCATTTT.

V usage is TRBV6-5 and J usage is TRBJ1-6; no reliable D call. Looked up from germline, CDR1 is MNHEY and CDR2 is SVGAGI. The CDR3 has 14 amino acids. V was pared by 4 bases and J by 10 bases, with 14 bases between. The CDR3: CASSFTRDYSPLHF. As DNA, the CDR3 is TGTGCCAGCAGTTTTACAAGGGATTACTCACCCCTCCACTTT.